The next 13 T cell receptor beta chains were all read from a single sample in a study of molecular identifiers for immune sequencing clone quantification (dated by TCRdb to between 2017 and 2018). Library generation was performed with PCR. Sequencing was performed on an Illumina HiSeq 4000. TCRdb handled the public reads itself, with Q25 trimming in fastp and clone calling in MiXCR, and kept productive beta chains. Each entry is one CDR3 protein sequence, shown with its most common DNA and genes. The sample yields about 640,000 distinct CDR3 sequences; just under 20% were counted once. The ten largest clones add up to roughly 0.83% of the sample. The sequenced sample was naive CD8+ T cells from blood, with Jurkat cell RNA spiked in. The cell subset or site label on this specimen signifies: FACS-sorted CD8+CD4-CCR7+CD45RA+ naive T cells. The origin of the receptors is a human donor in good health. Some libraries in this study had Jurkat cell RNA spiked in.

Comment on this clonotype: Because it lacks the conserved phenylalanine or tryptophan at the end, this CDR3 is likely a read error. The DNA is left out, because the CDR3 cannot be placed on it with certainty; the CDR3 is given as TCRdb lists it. The CDR3 region is CASSQGAGFVS. The chain links TRBV4-1 to TRBJ2-1. The V gene's germline CDR1 is MGHRA and CDR2 YSYEKL. Termini included, the CDR3 measures 11 amino acids.

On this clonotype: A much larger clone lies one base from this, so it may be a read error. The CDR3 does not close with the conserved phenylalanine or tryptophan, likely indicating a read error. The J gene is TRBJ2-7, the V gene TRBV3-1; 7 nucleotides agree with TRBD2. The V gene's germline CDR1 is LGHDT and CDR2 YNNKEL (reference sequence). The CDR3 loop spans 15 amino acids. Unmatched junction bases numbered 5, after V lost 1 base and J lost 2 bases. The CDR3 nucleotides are TGTGCCAGCAGCCAAGCCCGGGACTACGCCTACGAGCAGTACTCC. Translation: CASSQARDYAYEQYS.

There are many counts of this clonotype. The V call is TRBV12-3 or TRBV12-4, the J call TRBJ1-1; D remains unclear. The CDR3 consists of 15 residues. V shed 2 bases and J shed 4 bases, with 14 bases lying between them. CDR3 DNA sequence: TGTGCCAGCAGTTTATCGTCGGGCTTCGGCACTGAAGCTTTCTTT. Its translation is CASSLSSGFGTEAFF.

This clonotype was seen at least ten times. The CDR3 loop is CASSSLAGGPDEQFF. The CDR3 nucleotides are TGTGCCAGCAGCTCATTAGCGGGGGGGCCCGATGAGCAGTTCTTC. The rearrangement links TRBV7-2 to TRBJ2-1; 11 bases fit TRBD2. This CDR3 comprises 15 residues. With V trimmed by 4 bases and J by 8 bases, 7 bases remained unmatched. CDR1 and CDR2 from the germline V gene are SGHTA and FQGNSA.

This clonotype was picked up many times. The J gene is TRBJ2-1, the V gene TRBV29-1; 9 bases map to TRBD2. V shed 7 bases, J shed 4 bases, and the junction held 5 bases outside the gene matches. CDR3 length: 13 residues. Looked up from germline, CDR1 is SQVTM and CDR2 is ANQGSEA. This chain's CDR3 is CSGRLADYNEQFF. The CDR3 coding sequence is TGCAGCGGAAGACTAGCGGATTACAATGAGCAGTTCTTC.

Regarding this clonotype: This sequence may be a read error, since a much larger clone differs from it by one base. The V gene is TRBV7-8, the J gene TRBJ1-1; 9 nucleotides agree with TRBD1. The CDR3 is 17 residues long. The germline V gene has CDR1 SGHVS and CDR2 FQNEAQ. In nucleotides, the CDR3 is TGTGCCAGCAGCTTAGCGGGACAGGGTGAGATGAACACTGAAGCTCTCTTT. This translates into CASSLAGQGEMNTEALF.

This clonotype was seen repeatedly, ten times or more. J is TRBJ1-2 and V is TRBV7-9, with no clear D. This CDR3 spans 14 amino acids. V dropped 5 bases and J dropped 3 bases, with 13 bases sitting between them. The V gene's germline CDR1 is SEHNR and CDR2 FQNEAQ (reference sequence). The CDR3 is CASSAQNYYYGYTF. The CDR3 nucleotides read TGTGCCAGCAGCGCTCAGAACTACTACTATGGCTACACCTTC.

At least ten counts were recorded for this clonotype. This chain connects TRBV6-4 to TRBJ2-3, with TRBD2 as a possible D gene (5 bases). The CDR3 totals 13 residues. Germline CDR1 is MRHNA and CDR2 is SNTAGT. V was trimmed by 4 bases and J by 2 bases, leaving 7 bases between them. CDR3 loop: CASSGGPTDTQYF. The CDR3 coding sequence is TGTGCCAGCAGTGGCGGGCCCACAGATACGCAGTATTTT.

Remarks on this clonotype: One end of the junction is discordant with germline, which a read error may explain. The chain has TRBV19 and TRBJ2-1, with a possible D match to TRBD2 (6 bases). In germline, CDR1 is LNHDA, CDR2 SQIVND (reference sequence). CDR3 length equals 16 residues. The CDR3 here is CASSIDGGVAYSEQFF. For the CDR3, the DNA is TGTGCCAGTAGTATAGACGGAGGGGTTGCCTACAGTGAGCAGTTCTTC. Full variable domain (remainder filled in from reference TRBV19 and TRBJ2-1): DGGITQSPKYLFRKEGQNVTLSCEQNLNHDAMYWYRQDPGQGLRLIYYSQIVNDFQKGDIAEGYSVSREKKESFPLTVTSAQKNPTAFYLCASSIDGGVAYSEQFFGPGTRLTVL.

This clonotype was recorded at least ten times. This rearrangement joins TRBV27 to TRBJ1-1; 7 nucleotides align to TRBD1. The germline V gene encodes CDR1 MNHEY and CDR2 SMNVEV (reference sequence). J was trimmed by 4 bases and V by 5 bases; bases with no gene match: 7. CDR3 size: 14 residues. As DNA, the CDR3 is TGTGCCAGCAGTACCCAGGGGGTCGGCACTGAAGCTTTCTTT. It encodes CASSTQGVGTEAFF.

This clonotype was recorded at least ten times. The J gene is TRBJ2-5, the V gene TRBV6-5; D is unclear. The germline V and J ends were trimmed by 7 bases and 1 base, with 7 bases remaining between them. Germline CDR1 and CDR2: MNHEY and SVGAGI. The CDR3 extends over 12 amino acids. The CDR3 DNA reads TGTGCCAGCACCGACACCCAAGAGACCCAGTACTTC. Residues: CASTDTQETQYF.

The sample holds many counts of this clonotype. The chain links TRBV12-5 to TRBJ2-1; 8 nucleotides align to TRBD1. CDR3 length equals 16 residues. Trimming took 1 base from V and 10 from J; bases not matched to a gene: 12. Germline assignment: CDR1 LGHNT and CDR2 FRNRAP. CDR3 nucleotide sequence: TGTGCTAGTGGTTTGGCCAAGACAGGGGAGAGTGGGGAGCAGTTCTTC. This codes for CASGLAKTGESGEQFF.

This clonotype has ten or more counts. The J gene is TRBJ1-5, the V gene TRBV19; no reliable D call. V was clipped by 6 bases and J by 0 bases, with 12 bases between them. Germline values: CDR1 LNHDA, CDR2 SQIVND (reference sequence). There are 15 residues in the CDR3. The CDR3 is CASSQVSYSNQPQHF. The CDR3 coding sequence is TGTGCCAGTAGCCAAGTTTCTTATAGCAATCAGCCCCAGCATTTT.